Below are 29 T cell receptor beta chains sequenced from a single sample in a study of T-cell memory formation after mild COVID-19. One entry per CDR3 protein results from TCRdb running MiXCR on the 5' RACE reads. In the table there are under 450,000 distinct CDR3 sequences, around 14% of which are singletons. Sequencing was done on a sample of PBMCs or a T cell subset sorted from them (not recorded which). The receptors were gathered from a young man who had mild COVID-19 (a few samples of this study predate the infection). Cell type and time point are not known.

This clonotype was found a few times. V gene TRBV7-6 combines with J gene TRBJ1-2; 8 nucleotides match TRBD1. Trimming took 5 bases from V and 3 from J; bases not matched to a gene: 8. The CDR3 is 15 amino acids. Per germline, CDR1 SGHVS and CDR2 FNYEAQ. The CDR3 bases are TGTGCCAGCAGCCCGGATGCGGACAGGGACTATGGCTACACCTTC. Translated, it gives CASSPDADRDYGYTF.

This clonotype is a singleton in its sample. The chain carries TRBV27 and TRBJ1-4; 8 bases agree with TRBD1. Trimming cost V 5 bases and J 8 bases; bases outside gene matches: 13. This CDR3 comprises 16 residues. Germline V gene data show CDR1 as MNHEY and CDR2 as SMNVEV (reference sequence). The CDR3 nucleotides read TGTGCCAGCAGTACGACAGGGGATGTCTATCTGGAAAAACTGTTTTTT. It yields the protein CASSTTGDVYLEKLFF.

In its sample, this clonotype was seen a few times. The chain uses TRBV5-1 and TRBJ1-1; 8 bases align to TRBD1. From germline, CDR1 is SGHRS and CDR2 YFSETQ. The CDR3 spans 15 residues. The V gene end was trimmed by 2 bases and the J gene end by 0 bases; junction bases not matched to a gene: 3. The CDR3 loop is CASSLNRGMNTEAFF. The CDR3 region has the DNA TGCGCCAGCAGCTTAAACAGGGGGATGAACACTGAAGCTTTCTTT.

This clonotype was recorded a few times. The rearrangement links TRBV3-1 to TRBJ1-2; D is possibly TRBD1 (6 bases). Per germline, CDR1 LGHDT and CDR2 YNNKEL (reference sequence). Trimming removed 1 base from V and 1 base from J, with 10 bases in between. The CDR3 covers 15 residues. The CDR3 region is CASSQGGTLNYGYTF. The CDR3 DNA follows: TGTGCCAGCAGCCAAGGTGGGACACTTAACTATGGCTACACCTTC.

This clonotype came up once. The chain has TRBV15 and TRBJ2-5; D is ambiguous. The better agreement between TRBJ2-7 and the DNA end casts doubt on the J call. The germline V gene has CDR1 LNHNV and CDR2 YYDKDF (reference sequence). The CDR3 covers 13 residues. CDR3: CATSRDSHYEQYF. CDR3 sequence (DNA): TGTGCCACCAGCAGAGATTCCCACTACGAGCAGTACTTC.

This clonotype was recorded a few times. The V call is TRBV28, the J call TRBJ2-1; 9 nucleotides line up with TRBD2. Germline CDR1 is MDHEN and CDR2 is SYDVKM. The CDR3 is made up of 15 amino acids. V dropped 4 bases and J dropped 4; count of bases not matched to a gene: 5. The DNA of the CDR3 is TGTGCCAGCAGTTCCGTGCGGGGGGGATACAATGAGCAGTTCTTC. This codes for CASSSVRGGYNEQFF.

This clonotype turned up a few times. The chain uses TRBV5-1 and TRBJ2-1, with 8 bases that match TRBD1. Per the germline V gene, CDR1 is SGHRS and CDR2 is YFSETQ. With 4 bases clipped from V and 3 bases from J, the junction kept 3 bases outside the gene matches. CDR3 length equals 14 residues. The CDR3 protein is CASSAGGVYNEQFF. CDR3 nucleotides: TGCGCCAGCAGCGCAGGGGGCGTCTACAATGAGCAGTTCTTC. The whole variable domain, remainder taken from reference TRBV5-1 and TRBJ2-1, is KAGVTQTPRYLIKTRGQQVTLSCSPISGHRSVSWYQQTPGQGLQFLFEYFSETQRNKGNFPGRFSGRQFSNSRSEMNVSTLELGDSALYLCASSAGGVYNEQFFGPGTRLTVL.

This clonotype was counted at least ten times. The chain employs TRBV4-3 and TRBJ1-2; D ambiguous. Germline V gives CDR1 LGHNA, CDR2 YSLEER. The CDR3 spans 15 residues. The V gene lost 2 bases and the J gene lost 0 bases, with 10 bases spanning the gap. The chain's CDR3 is CASSQLGGTNYGYTF. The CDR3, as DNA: TGCGCCAGCAGCCAACTCGGAGGGACTAACTATGGCTACACCTTC.

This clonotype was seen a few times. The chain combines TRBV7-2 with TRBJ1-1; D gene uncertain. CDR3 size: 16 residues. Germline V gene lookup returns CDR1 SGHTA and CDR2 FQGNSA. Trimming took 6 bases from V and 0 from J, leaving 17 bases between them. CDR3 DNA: TGTGCCAGCAGGTCTAGCGGGAATTATGTGAACACTGAAGCTTTCTTT. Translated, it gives CASRSSGNYVNTEAFF.

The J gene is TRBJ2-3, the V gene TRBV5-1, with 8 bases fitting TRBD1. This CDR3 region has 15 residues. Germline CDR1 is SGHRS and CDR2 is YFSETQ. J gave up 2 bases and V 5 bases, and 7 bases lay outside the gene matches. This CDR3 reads CASSTGTGLTDTQYF. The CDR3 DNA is TGCGCCAGCAGTACCGGGACAGGTCTCACAGATACGCAGTATTTT. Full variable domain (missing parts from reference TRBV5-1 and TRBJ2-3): KAGVTQTPRYLIKTRGQQVTLSCSPISGHRSVSWYQQTPGQGLQFLFEYFSETQRNKGNFPGRFSGRQFSNSRSEMNVSTLELGDSALYLCASSTGTGLTDTQYFGPGTRLTVL.

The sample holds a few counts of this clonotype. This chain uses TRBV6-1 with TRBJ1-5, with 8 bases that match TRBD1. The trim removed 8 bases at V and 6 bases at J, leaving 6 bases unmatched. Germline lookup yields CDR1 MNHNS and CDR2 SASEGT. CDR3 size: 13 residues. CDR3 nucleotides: TGTGCCAGCGGGGGGGACAGGCGTCAGCCCCAGCATTTT. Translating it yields CASGGDRRQPQHF.

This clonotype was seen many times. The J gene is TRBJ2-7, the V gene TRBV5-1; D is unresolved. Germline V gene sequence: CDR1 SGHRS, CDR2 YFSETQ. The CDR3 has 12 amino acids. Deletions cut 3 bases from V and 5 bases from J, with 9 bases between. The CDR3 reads CASSSAGHEQYF. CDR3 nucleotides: TGCGCCAGCAGCTCAGCTGGCCACGAGCAGTACTTC. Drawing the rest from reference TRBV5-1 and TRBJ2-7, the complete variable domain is KAGVTQTPRYLIKTRGQQVTLSCSPISGHRSVSWYQQTPGQGLQFLFEYFSETQRNKGNFPGRFSGRQFSNSRSEMNVSTLELGDSALYLCASSSAGHEQYFGPGTRLTVT.

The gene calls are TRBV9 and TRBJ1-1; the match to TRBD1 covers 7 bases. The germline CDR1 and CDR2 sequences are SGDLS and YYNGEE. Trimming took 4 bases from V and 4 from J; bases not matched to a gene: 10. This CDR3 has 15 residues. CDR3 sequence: CASSPSGSGGTEAFF. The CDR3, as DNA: TGTGCCAGCAGCCCAAGCGGTTCAGGGGGCACTGAAGCTTTCTTT.

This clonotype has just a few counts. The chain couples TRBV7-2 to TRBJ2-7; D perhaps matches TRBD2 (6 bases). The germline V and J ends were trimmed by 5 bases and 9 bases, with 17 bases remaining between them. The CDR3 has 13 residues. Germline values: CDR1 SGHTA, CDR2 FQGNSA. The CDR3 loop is CASSLPGVPWQYV. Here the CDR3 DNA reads TGTGCCAGCAGCCTACCGGGGGTTCCGTGGCAGTACGTC.

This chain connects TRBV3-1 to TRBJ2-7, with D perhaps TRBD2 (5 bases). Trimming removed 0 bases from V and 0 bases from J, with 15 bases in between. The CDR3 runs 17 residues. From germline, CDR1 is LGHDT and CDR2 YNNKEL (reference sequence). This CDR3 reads CASSQDSGVISSYEQYF. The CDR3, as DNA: TGTGCCAGCAGCCAAGATTCCGGGGTGATCAGCTCCTACGAGCAGTACTTC.

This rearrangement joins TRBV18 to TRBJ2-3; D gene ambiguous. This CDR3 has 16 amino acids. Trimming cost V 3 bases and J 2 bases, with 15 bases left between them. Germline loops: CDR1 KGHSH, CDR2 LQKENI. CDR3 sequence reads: CASSPTSNDVTDTQYF. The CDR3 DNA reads TGTGCCAGCTCACCTACTTCCAACGATGTCACAGATACGCAGTATTTT.

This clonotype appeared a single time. CDR3 bases: TGTGCCATCAGTGTTGATGGGGGGGGAGATACGCAGTATTTT. This gives the protein CAISVDGGGDTQYF. This chain joins TRBV10-3 and TRBJ2-3; 7 nucleotides agree with TRBD2. V lost 4 bases to trimming and J lost 5 bases; unmatched junction nucleotides: 6. The length of the CDR3 is 14 residues. Germline V gene lookup returns CDR1 ENHRY and CDR2 SYGVKD.

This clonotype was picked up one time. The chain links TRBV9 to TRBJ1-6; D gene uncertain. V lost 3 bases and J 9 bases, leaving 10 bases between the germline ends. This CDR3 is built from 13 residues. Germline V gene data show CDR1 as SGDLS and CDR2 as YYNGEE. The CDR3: CASSGAGSSPLHF. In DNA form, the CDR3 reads TGTGCCAGCAGCGGGGCGGGGAGTTCACCCCTCCACTTT.

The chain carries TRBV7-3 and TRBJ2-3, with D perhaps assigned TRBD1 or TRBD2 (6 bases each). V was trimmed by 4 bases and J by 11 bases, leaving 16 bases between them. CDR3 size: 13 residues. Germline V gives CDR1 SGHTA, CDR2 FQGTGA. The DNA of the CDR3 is TGTGCCAGCAGCTCCCGTGAGAGGGGGGAGCAGTATTTT. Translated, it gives CASSSRERGEQYF.

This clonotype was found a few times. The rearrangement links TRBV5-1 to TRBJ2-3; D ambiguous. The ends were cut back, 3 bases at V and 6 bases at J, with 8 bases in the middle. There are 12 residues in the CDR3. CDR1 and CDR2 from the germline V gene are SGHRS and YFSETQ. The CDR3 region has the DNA TGCGCCAGCAGCTGGCCTGTGGATACGCAGTATTTT. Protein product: CASSWPVDTQYF.

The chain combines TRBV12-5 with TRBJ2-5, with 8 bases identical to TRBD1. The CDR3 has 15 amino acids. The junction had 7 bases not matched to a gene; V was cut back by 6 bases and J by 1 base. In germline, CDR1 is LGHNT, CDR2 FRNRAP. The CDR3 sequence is CASGPDRGSQETQYF. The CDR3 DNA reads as TGTGCTAGTGGCCCTGACAGGGGAAGCCAAGAGACCCAGTACTTC.

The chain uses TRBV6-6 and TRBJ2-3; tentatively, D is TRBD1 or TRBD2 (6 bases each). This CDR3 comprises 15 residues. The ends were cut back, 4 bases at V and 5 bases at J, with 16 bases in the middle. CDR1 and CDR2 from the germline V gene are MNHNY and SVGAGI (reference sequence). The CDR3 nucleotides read TGTGCCAGCAGTTCCCGGGGGCCCCCGGGAGATACGCAGTATTTT. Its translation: CASSSRGPPGDTQYF.

The CDR3 DNA is TGTGCCAGCAATGCCGGGAGCCGCTACGAGCAGTACGTC. Its translation is CASNAGSRYEQYV. The V and J genes are TRBV28 and TRBJ2-7, with D tentatively TRBD2 (6 bases). The CDR3 covers 13 residues. Looked up from germline, CDR1 is MDHEN and CDR2 is SYDVKM. V was cut by 7 bases and J by 3 bases, with 13 bases left in between.

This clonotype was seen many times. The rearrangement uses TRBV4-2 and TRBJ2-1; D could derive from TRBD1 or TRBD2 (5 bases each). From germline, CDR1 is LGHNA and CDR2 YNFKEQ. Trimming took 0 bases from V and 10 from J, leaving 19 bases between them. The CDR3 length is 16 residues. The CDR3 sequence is CASSQEPSMGVREQFF. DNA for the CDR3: TGTGCCAGCAGCCAAGAACCCTCGATGGGGGTCAGGGAGCAGTTCTTC.

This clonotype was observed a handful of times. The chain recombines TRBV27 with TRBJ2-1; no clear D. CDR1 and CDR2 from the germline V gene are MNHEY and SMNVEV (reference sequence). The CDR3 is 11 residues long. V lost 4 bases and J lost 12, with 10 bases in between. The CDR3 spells CASSSKQAQFF. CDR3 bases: TGTGCCAGCAGTTCAAAACAAGCGCAGTTCTTC.

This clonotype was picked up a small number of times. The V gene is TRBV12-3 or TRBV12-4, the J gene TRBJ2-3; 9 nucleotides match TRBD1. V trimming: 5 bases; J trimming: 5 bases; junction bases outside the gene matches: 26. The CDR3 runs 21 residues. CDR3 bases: TGTGCCAGCAGTCCAAACCCGCATCGGGCTCCTCAACAGGGGGCGAGAGATACGCAGTATTTT. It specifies CASSPNPHRAPQQGARDTQYF.

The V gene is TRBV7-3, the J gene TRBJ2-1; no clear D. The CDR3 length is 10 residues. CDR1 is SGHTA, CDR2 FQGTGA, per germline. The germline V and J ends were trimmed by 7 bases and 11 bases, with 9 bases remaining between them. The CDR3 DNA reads TGTGCCAGCAACCCCGTCAAGCAGTTCTTC. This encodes CASNPVKQFF. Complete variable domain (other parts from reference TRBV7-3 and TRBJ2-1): GAGVSQTPSNKVTEKGKYVELRCDPISGHTALYWYRQSLGQGPEFLIYFQGTGAADDSGLPNDRFFAVRPEGSVSTLKIQRTERGDSAVYLCASNPVKQFFGPGTRLTVL.

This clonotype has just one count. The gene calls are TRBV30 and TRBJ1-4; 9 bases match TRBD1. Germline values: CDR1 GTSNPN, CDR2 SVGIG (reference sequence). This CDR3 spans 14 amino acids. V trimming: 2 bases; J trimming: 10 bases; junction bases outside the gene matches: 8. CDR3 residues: CAWSITGGGRKLFF. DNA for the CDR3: TGTGCCTGGAGTATTACAGGGGGCGGTCGAAAACTGTTTTTT.

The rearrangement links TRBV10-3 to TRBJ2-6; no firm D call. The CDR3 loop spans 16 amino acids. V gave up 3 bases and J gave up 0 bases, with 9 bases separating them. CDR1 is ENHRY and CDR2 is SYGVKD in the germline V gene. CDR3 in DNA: TGTGCCATCAGTGATCGCAGCATCTCTGGGGCCAACGTCCTGACTTTC. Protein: CAISDRSISGANVLTF.